This TCR beta chain was identified in a study of vaccination and CD4 T cells after COVID-19. Overall study: The stimulating agents, overlapping spike peptides, came from SARS-CoV-2, HCoV-NL63, HCoV-OC43 and HCoV-229E.

The treatment here: 10-day PBMC culture with coronavirus spike peptide pools or control peptides (ViraFEST assay). The CDR3 contains 12 residues. The V end was cut by 3 bases, the J end by 2 bases, with 5 bases between. Germline V lookup: CDR1 DFQATT, CDR2 SNEGSKA (reference sequence). Sample share makes this clonotype medium-sized. Its matching antigen is unknown. Cultured CD4+ T cell DNA underwent sequencing with the Oncomine TCR Beta short-read assay. MiXCR, applied by TCRdb to the PCR reads, yields one record per CDR3 protein. The repertoire has about 4,000 distinct CDR3 sequences, around 20% of them found once; the top ten carry around 19%.

The receptor was derived from a human donor who had recovered from COVID-19. The genes are TRBV20-1 and TRBJ1-3, with unresolved D. Source material: CD4+ T cells from blood, cultured in vitro. The CDR3 bases are TGCAGTGCTAGGTCGGCTGGAAACACCATATATTTT. Encoded protein: CSARSAGNTIYF.